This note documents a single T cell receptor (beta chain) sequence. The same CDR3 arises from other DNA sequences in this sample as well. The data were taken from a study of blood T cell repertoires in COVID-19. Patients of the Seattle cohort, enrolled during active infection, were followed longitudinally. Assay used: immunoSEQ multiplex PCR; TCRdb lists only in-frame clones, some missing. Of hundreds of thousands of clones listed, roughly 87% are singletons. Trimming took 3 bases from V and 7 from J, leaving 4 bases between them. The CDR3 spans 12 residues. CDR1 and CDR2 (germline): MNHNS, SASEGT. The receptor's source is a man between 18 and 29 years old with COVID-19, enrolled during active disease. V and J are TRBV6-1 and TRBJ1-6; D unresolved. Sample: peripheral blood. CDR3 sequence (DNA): TGTGCCAGCAGTGACAGGAATTCACCCCTCCACTTT. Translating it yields CASSDRNSPLHF.